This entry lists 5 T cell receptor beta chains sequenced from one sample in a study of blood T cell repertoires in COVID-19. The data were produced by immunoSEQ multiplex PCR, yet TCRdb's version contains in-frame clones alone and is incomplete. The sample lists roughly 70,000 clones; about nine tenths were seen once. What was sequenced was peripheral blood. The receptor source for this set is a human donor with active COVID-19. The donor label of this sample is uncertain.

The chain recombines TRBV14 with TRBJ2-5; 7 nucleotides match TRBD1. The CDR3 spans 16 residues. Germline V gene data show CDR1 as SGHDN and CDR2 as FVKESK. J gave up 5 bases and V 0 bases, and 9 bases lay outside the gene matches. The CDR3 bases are TGTGCCAGCAGCCAAGATGTGGCAGGGGGAATCGAGACCCAGTACTTC. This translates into CASSQDVAGGIETQYF.

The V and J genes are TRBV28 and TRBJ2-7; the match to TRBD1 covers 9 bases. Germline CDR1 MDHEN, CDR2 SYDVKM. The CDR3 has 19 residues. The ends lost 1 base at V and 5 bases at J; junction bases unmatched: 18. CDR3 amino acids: CASSLSEGGLGQGIDEQYF. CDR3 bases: TGTGCCAGCAGTTTATCGGAAGGGGGGTTGGGACAGGGTATTGACGAGCAGTACTTC.

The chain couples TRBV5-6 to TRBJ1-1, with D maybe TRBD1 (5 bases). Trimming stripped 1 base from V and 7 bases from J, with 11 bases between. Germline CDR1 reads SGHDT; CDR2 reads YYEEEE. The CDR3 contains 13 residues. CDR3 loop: CASSLPADSEAFF. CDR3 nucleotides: TGTGCCAGCAGCTTGCCGGCAGACAGTGAAGCTTTCTTT.

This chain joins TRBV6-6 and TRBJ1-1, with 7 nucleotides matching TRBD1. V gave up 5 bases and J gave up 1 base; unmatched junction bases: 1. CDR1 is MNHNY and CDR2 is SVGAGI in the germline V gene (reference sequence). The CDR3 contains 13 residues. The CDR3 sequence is CASSGTENTEAFF. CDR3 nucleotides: TGTGCCAGCAGTGGGACAGAGAACACTGAAGCTTTCTTT.

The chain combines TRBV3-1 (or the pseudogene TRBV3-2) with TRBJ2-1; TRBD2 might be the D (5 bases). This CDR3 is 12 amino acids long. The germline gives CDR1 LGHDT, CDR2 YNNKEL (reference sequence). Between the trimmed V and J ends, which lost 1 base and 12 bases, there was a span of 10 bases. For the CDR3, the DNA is TGTGCCAGCAGCCAAGGACCTAGCACGCAGTTCTTC. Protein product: CASSQGPSTQFF.